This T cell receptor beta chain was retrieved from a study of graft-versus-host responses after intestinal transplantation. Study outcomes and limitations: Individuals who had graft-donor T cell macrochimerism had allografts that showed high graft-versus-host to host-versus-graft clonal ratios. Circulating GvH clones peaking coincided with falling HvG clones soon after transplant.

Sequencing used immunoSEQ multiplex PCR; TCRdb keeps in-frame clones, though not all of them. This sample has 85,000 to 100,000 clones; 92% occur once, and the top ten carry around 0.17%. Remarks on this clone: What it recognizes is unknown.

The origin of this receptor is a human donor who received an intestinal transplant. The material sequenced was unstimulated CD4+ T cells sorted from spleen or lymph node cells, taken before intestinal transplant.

CDR3 sequence: CASSLVPTTTSEQYF. The CDR3 DNA reads as TGTGCCAGCAGCTTAGTTCCCACTACCACAAGCGAGCAGTACTTC. The rearrangement links TRBV7-3 to TRBJ2-7; no firm D call. Germline lookup yields CDR1 SGHTA and CDR2 FQGTGA. Deletions cut 2 bases from V and 6 bases from J, with 17 bases between. There are 15 residues in the CDR3.